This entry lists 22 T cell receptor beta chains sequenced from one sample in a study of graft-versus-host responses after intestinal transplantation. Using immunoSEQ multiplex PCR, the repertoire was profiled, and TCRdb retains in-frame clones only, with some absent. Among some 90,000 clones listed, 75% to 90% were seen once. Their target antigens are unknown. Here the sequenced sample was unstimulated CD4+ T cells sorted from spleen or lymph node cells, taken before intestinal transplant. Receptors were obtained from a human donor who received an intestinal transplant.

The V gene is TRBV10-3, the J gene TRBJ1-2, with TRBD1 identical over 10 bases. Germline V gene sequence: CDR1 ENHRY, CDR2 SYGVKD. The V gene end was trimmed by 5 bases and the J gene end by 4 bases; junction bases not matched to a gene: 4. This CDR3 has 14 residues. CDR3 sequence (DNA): TGTGCCATCAGTCCCGGGACAGGGGTCTATGGCTACACCTTC. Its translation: CAISPGTGVYGYTF.

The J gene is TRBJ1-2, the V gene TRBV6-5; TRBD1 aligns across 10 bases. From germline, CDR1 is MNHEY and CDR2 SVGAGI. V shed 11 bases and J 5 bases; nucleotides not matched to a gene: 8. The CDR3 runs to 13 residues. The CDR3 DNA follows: TGTGCCTGCCACGGACAGGGGGTGTATGGCTACACCTTC. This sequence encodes CACHGQGVYGYTF.

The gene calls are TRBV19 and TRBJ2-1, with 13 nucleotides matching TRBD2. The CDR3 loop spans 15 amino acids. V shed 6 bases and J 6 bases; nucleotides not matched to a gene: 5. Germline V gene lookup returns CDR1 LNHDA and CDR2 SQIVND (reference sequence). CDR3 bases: TGTGCCAGTAGCCCCACTAGCGGGGGGGCCAATGAGCAGTTCTTC. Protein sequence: CASSPTSGGANEQFF.

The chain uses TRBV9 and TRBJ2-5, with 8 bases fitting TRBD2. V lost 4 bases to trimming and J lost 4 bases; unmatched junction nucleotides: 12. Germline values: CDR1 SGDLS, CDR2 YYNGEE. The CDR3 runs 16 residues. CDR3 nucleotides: TGTGCCAGCAGCCCCCAGGGGCGGGGGGAGGGAGAGACCCAGTACTTC. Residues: CASSPQGRGEGETQYF.

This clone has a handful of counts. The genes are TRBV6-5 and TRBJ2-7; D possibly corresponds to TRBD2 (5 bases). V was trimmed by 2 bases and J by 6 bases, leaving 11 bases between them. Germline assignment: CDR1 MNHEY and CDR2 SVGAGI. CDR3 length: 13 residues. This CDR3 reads CASSYATRSEQYF. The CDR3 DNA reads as TGTGCCAGCAGTTACGCCACTAGAAGCGAGCAGTACTTC.

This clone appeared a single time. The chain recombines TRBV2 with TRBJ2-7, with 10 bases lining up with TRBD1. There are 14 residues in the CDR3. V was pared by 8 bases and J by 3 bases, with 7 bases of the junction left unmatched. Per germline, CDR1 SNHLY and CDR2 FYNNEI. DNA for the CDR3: TGTGCCAGCCGGAGACAGGGGGCATTCTACGAGCAGTACTTC. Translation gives CASRRQGAFYEQYF.

The CDR3 loop is CASSWKPGQANYEQYF. CDR3 sequence (DNA): TGTGCCAGCAGCTGGAAACCGGGACAGGCTAACTACGAGCAGTACTTC. The chain has TRBV7-8 and TRBJ2-7; TRBD1 agrees at 8 bases. Germline CDR1 is SGHVS and CDR2 is FQNEAQ. Trimming took 4 bases from V and 3 from J; bases not matched to a gene: 11. This CDR3 region has 16 residues.

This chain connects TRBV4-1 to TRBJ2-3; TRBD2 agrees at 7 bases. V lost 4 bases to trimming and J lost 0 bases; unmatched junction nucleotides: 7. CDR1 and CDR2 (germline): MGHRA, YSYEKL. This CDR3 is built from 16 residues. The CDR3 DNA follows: TGCGCCAGCAGCCGAGACCGGGACTACAGCACAGATACGCAGTATTTT. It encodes CASSRDRDYSTDTQYF.

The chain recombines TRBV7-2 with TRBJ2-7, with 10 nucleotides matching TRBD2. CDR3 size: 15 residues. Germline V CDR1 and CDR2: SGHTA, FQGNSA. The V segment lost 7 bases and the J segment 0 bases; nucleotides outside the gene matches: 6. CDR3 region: CASTTRTSGSYEQYF. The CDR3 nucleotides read TGTGCCAGCACAACCCGGACTAGCGGCTCCTACGAGCAGTACTTC. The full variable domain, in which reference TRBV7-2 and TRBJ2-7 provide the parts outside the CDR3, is GAGVSQSPSNKVTEKGKDVELRCDPISGHTALYWYRQSLGQGLEFLIYFQGNSAPDKSGLPSDRFSAERTGGSVSTLTIQRTQQEDSAVYLCASTTRTSGSYEQYFGPGTRLTVT.

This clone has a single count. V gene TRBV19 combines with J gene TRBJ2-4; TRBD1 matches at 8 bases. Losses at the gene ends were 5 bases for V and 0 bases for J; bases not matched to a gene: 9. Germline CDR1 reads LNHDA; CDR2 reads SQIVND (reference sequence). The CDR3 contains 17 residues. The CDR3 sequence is CASSSLGTGLAKNIQYF. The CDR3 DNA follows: TGTGCCAGTAGTTCGTTAGGGACAGGACTAGCCAAAAACATTCAGTACTTC.

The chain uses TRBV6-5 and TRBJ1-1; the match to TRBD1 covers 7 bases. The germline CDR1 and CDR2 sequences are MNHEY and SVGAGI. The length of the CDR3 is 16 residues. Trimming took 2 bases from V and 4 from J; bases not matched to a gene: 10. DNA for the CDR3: TGTGCCAGCAGTTACGGGACAGCTATTAGGAGCACTGAAGCTTTCTTT. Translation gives CASSYGTAIRSTEAFF.

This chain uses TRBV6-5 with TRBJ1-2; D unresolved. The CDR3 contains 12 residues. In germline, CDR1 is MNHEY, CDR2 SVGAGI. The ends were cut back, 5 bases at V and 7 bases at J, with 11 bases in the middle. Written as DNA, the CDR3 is TGTGCCAGCAGTACCGGACTTCTTGGCTACACCTTC. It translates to CASSTGLLGYTF.

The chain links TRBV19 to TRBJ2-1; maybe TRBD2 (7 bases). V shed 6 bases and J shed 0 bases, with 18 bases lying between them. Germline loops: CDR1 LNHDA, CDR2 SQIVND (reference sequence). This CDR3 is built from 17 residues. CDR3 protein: CASSIGWGGLSYNEQFF. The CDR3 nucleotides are TGTGCCAGTAGCATCGGGTGGGGGGGCCTCTCCTACAATGAGCAGTTCTTC.

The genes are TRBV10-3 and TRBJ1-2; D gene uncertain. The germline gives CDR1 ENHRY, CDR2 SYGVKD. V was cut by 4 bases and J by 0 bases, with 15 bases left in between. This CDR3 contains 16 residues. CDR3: CAISAPGSDPNYGYTF. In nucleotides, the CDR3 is TGTGCCATCAGTGCCCCGGGGTCCGATCCTAACTATGGCTACACCTTC.

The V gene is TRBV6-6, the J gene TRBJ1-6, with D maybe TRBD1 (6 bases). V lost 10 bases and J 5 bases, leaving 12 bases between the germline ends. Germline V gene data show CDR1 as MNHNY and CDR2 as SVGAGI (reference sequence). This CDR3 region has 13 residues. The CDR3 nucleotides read TGTGCCACCCGGGGGGCGGATAATTCACCCCTCCACTTT. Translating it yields CATRGADNSPLHF.

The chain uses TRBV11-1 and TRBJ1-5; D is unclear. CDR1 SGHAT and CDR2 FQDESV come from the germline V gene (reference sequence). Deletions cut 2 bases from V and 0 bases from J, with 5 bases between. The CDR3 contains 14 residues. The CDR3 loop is CASSLFGSNQPQHF. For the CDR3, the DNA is TGTGCCAGCAGCTTATTCGGTAGCAATCAGCCCCAGCATTTT.

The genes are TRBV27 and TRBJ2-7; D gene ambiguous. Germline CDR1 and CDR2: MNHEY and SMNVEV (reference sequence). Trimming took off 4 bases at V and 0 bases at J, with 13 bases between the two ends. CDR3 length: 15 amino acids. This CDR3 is CASSWVQTYSYEQYF. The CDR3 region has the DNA TGTGCCAGCAGTTGGGTACAGACCTACTCCTACGAGCAGTACTTC.

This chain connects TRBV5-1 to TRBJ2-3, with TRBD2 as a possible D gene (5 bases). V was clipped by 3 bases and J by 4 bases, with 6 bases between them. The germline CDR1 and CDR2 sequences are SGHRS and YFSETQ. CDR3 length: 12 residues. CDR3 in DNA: TGCGCCAGCAGCTCGGAGGCAGATACGCAGTATTTT. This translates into CASSSEADTQYF. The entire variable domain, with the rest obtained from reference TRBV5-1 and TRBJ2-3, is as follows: KAGVTQTPRYLIKTRGQQVTLSCSPISGHRSVSWYQQTPGQGLQFLFEYFSETQRNKGNFPGRFSGRQFSNSRSEMNVSTLELGDSALYLCASSSEADTQYFGPGTRLTVL.

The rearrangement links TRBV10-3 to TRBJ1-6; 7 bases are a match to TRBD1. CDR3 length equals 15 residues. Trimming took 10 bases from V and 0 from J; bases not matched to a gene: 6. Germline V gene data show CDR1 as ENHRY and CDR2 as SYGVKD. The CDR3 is CATQGGSSYNSPLHF. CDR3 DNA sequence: TGTGCCACCCAAGGGGGCTCCTCCTATAATTCACCCCTCCACTTT.

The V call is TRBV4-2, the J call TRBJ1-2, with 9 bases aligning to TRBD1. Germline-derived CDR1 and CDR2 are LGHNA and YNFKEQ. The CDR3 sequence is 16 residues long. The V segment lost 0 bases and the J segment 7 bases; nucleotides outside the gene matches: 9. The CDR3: CASSQDRDRAEGGYTF. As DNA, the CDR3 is TGTGCCAGCAGCCAAGATCGGGACAGGGCTGAAGGTGGCTACACCTTC.

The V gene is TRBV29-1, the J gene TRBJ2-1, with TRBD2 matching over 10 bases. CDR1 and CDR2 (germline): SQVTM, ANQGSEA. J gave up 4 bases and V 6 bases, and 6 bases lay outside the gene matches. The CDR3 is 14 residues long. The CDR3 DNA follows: TGCAGCGTCGGGGCTAGCGGGGGTTACAATGAGCAGTTCTTC. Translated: CSVGASGGYNEQFF.

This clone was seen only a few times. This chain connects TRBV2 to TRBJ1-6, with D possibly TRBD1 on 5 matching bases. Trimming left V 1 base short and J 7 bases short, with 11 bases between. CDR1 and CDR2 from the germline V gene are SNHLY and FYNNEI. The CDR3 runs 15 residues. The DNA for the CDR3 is TGTGCCAGCAGTGAAGTGGGCCAGGGAAATTCACCCCTCCACTTT. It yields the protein CASSEVGQGNSPLHF.